The present T cell receptor beta chain was sequenced within a study of blood T cells in healthy people across ages. The second PCR ran about 6 to 11 cycles with a sample-barcoded 5' primer and J-beta primers. A single record per CDR3 protein comes from TCRdb applying MiXCR to the 5' RACE reads. The repertoire holds about 1.6 million distinct CDR3 sequences, with about 35% as singletons. After removal of 0 bases from V and 4 bases from J, the junction contained 4 bases not matched to a gene. Germline lookup yields CDR1 MGHRA and CDR2 YSYEKL. There are 15 residues in the CDR3. The origin of this receptor is a woman aged 25 to 39 in good health. The sequencing input was blood. J is TRBJ2-5 and V is TRBV4-1, with TRBD2 identical over 8 bases. The CDR3: CASSQDGLALETQYF. The CDR3 DNA follows: TGCGCCAGCAGCCAAGATGGACTAGCCCTAGAGACCCAGTACTTC.